This T cell receptor beta chain was retrieved from a study of blood T cell repertoires in COVID-19. Looking at the study overall: The United States, Italy and Spain were the sources of the acute and convalescent COVID-19 samples. In each case, the material was cDNA or gDNA derived from T cells, B-cell-depleted T cells, or PBMCs.

CDR1 and CDR2 (germline): SGHTA, FQGTGA. V was trimmed by 0 bases and J by 9 bases, leaving 15 bases between them. The CDR3 extends over 15 amino acids. Source study methods: Estimation of nucleated cell counts relied on the amplification of reference gene primers. Generated by immunoSEQ multiplex PCR, the TCRdb table keeps only in-frame clones and is missing some. The V and J calls and clone size were taken over from that table, and D and trimming were inferred from the DNA. This table has roughly 34,000 clones, 90% appearing once. V is TRBV7-3 and J is TRBJ2-1, with a tentative D call TRBD1 (6 bases). The clonotype was recovered from an elderly man with acute or convalescent COVID-19. Sequenced sample: peripheral blood. The CDR3 DNA is TGTGCCAGCAGCTTAACCCCTTCACAGGGACGTGAGCAGTTCTTC. Translated, it gives CASSLTPSQGREQFF.